The rows below give T cell receptor beta chains drawn from one sample of a study of CD8 T cells in Susac syndrome. MiXCR, applied by TCRdb to the immunoSEQ multiplex PCR reads, yields one record per CDR3 protein. The table lists fewer than 250,000 distinct CDR3 sequences, 92% of them singletons, with 0.1% to 0.15% in the top ten. The sequenced sample consisted of CD8+ T cells from PBMCs. The receptors shown here come from a human donor with multiple sclerosis. Each CDR3 is given with its conserved first and last residue. Part of the rows lack a size; the others show once, few, many or a class for expanded clones.

V gene,J gene,clone size,CDR3 protein
TRBV4-3,TRBJ1-2,NA,CASSQGGVGGGYGYTF
TRBV7-9,TRBJ2-1,NA,CASSPPSAVYNEQFF
TRBV12-3/TRBV12-4,TRBJ1-3,NA,CASRKVPYSGNTIYF
TRBV4-1,TRBJ2-5,NA,CASSQEASGYQETQYF
TRBV2,TRBJ1-4,NA,CASSPTGPRNEKLFF
TRBV19,TRBJ2-1,NA,CASSILDRGMDEQFF
TRBV20-1,TRBJ2-2,NA,CSARGTGGPGELFF
TRBV7-9,TRBJ2-7,NA,CASSLTFYEQYF
TRBV5-6,TRBJ1-6,NA,CASSRFRDEVSSPLHF
TRBV20-1,TRBJ2-6,NA,CSASSGTGFDSTNVLTF
TRBV20-1,TRBJ1-1,NA,CSARHRGRADTEAFF
TRBV9,TRBJ2-3,once,CASSVGGLGADTQYF
TRBV7-2,TRBJ2-7,NA,CASSLGRAPGYEQYF
TRBV4-1,TRBJ1-2,NA,CASSQGGFAYGYTF
TRBV20-1,TRBJ1-6,NA,CSAREGQYNSPLHF
TRBV6-2/TRBV6-3,TRBJ2-1,NA,CASSYPQREQFF
TRBV11-2,TRBJ2-3,NA,CASSLDGSSDTQYF
TRBV5-4,TRBJ2-7,NA,CASSLSQGAGYEQYF